This T cell receptor beta chain is from a study of siplizumab effects on memory and regulatory T cells. Findings of the study overall: Relative to controls at 25% to 30%, mappable alloreactive CD4+ clones exhibited a mean Treg-derived proportion of approximately 70% with siplizumab. Naive T cells appeared more diverse than memory cells and seemed to be major alloresponse contributors. Sequences below about 10^-5 frequency were poorly captured, limiting mapping of alloreactive clones.

Looked up from germline, CDR1 is MRHNA and CDR2 is SNTAGT. The CDR3 length is 16 residues. Trimming took 1 base from V and 0 from J, leaving 10 bases between them. In each sample, about 10^5 TCR templates were assayed. Repertoires were generated with immunoSEQ multiplex PCR, while TCRdb's copy carries only in-frame clones and drops some. This table has about 82,000 clones, 87% appearing once. Worth noting for this clone: Antigen: not known.

The material sequenced was Tregs sorted from blood. The receptor's source is a human donor in good health. This rearrangement joins TRBV6-4 to TRBJ2-1; the D is unclear. CDR3 protein: CASSDLGGSSYNEQFF. CDR3 nucleotide sequence: TGTGCCAGCAGTGACTTGGGCGGCAGCTCCTACAATGAGCAGTTCTTC.